This T cell receptor beta chain comes out of a study of identical twins (dated by TCRdb to 2016 to 2017). Background for the entire study: To test whether fetal clonotypes persist, the study used deep sequencing on TCR alpha and beta repertoires from monozygotic twins, unrelated adults of various ages, and cord blood. To rule out contamination, the twin experiments were replicated at different times with different library preparation protocols.

Libraries came from 5' RACE. Data came from an Illumina HiSeq 2000. Template switching introduced a universal primer binding site; the final cDNA contained a unique molecular identifier, enabling accurate counting of TCR cDNA molecules. Specific primers in the conserved constant-segment region were used to synthesize first-strand cDNA for TCR alpha and beta chains. To control for contamination, each cDNA library was double barcoded with a SMART-Mk sample barcode plus Illumina barcodes. TruSeq adapter sequences along with Illumina sample barcodes were introduced in two successive PCR steps. Sequencing of the TCR alpha and beta cDNA libraries was done on the Illumina HiSeq platform using custom primers. In the authors' own workflow: Unique molecular identifiers were extracted from raw reads with MiGEC, and CDR3 positions were determined with MiXCR. Recombination models were inferred per individual with the repgenHMM and IGoR tools using an EM algorithm. Shared clonotypes were analyzed with the tcR package in R, and sharing was normalized by the product of cloneset sizes. Out-of-frame nonproductive sequences were analyzed to study raw recombination free of thymic and clonal selection effects. Using fastp trimming at Q25 and MiXCR clonotype assembly, TCRdb reanalyzed the public sequencing data and kept in-frame beta chains. Rows merge per CDR3 protein into single entries with the most common DNA and genes. TCRdb assigned the V and J calls; the authors' analysis was not used. The sample table lists 450,000 or so distinct CDR3 sequences, 14% of them with a count of one. Around 0.48% of the sample belongs to the ten largest clones.

All donors were healthy Caucasians. The twin cohort comprised three pairs of female monozygotic twins, all aged about 18 to 29 years. Positive isolation kits from Invitrogen were used to isolate CD4+ and CD8+ T cell populations. On the study overall, not on this receptor specifically: Abundant cord blood beta clonotypes carried fewer insertions; young adult naive repertoires showed a weaker similar trend, while memory repertoires showed none. Because the same donors could not be followed over many years, the conclusions depended on cross-sectional statistical analysis. Zero-insertion analyses could be partly confounded by invariant T cells such as MAIT and iNKT, although diverse VJ usage argued against such confounding for most clonotypes. In monozygotic twins, recombination models systematically underestimated out-of-frame TCR alpha sharing, but the models matched the sharing seen between unrelated individuals. Compared with coincidental sharing between unrelated individuals, out-of-frame TCR alpha sequences shared between twins had an excess of sequences with low generation probability. Excess twin sharing in beta out-of-frame sequences was weaker because fewer shared sequences lowered the signal-to-noise ratio.

About this clonotype: Its antigen remains unidentified. Base-call qualities are not available, and no considerably larger clone is one nucleotide away.

The data were also submitted as part of a second study, on yellow fever vaccine responses in identical twins. In that second paper, the authors write: According to the authors, the vaccine-induced T cell response in identical twins seemed to be partly convergent and partly specific to each individual. Focusing on identical twins, the study followed the T cell clones that responded to the vaccine, and did so with precision.

The origin of this receptor is a woman aged 18-29 years in good health. The sequenced sample consisted of CD4+ T cells sorted from blood.

The CDR3 reads as follows: CAWSRFDTQYF. The nucleotides are TGTGCCTGGAGTCGGTTCGATACGCAGTATTTT. The V gene is TRBV30 and the J gene is TRBJ2-3, with no reliable assignment of the D segment. Cut back by 2 bases and 6 bases, the V and J ends lie 6 bases apart. There are 11 amino acids in the CDR3, from cysteine to phenylalanine inclusive. The read is trimmed to its CDR3 DNA, 33 bases read in frame from base 1. CDR1 and CDR2 (GTSNPN, SVGIG) derive from the germline V gene (reference sequence).